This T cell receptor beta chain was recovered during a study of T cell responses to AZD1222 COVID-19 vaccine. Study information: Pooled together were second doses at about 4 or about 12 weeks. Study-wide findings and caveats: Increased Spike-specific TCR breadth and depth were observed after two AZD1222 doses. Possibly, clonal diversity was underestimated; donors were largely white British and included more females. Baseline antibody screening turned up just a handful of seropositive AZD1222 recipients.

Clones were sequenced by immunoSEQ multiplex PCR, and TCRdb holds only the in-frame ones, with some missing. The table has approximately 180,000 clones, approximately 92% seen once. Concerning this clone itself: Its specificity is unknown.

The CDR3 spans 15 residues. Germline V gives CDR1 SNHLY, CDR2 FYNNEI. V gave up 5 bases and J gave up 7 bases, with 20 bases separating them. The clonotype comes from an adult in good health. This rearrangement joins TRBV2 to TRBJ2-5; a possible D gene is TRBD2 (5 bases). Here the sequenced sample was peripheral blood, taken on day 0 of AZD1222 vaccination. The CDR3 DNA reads TGTGCCAGCAGTCCCCGACTAACTGCCAAGTGGACCCAGTACTTC. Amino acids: CASSPRLTAKWTQYF.